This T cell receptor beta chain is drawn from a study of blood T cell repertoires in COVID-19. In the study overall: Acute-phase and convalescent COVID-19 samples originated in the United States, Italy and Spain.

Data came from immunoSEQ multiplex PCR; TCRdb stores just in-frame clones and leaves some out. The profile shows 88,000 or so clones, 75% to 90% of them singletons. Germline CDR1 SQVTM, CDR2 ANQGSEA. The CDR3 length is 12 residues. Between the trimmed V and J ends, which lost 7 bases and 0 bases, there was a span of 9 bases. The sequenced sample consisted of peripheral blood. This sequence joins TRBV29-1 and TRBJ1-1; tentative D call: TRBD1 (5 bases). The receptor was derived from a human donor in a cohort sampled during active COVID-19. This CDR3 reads CSARDLNTEAFF. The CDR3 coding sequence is TGCAGCGCACGGGACTTGAACACTGAAGCTTTCTTT.